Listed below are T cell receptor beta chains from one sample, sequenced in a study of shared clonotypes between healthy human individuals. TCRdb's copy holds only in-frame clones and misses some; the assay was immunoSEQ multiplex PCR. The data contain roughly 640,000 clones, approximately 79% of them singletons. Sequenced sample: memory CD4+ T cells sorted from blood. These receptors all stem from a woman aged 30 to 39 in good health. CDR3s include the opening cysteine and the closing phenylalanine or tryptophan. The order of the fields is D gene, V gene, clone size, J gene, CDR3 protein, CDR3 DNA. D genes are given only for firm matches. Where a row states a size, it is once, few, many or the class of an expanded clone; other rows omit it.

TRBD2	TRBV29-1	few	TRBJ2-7	CSVESGSSYEQYF	TGCAGCGTGGAAAGCGGGAGCTCCTACGAGCAGTACTTC
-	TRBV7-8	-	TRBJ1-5	CASSPSTGNQPQHF	TGTGCCAGCAGCCCTTCTACAGGGAATCAGCCCCAGCATTTT
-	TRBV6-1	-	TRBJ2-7	CASIVESSYEQYF	TGTGCCAGCATAGTAGAGAGCTCCTACGAGCAGTACTTC
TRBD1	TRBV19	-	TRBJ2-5	CASTPTGGGETQYF	TGTGCCAGTACCCCTACAGGGGGTGGTGAGACCCAGTACTTC
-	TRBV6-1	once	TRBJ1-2	CASSESPDSNYGYTF	TGTGCCAGCAGTGAGTCCCCGGACAGCAACTATGGCTACACCTTC
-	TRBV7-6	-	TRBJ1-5	CASSVTSGNQPQHF	TGTGCCAGCAGCGTGACGAGCGGCAATCAGCCCCAGCATTTT
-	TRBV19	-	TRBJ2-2	CASLSGPGTGELFF	TGTGCCAGTCTCTCAGGGCCGGGGACCGGGGAGCTGTTTTTT
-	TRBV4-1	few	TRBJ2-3	CASSQVDGGSTDTQYF	TGCGCCAGCAGCCAAGTGGACGGAGGTAGCACAGATACGCAGTATTTT
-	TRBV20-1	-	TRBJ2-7	CSAQLSYEQYF	TGCAGTGCCCAGCTATCCTACGAGCAGTACTTC
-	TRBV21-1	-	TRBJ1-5	CARGFGQGVFGPHQPQHF	TGTGCCAGGGGGTTCGGACAGGGGGTTTTTGGCCCCCATCAGCCCCAGCATTTT
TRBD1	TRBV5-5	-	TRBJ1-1	CASSFTGGRSTEAFF	TGTGCCAGCAGTTTTACAGGGGGCAGATCTACTGAAGCTTTCTTT
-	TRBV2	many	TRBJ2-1	CASKSGAPNEQFF	TGTGCCAGCAAGTCGGGAGCCCCCAATGAGCAGTTCTTC
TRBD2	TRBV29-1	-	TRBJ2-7	CSVDAGGPYEQYF	TGCAGCGTTGATGCGGGAGGGCCCTACGAGCAGTACTTC
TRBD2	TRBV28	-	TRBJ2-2	CASTLISGKIGELFF	TGTGCCAGCACCCTGATTAGCGGGAAGATCGGGGAGCTGTTTTTT
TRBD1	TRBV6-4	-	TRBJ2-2	CASRADRATGELFF	TGTGCCAGCAGAGCGGACAGGGCGACCGGGGAGCTGTTTTTT
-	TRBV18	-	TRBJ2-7	CASSPPLGRVQYF	TGTGCCAGCTCACCCCCCCTAGGGAGAGTGCAGTACTTC
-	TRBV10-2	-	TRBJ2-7	CASQGGQAYEQYF	TGCGCCAGCCAAGGGGGACAAGCCTACGAGCAGTACTTC
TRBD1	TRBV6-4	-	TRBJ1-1	CASSDLAGGNTEAFF	TGTGCCAGCAGTGACTTGGCAGGGGGGAACACTGAAGCTTTCTTT
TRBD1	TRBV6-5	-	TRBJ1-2	CASGRGFGYGYTF	TGTGCCAGCGGCAGGGGGTTCGGCTATGGCTACACCTTC
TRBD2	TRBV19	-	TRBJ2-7	CASSVTSGRAYEQYF	TGTGCCAGTAGTGTAACAAGCGGGAGGGCCTACGAGCAGTACTTC
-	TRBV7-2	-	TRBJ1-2	CASSLEGHLVYGYTF	TGTGCCAGCAGCTTAGAGGGGCACCTTGTTTATGGCTACACCTTC
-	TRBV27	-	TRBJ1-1	CASSLRFRGGSTFF	TGTGCCAGCAGTTTAAGATTTAGAGGGGGGTCAACTTTCTTT
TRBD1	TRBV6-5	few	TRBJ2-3	CASSYRGQGAGDTQYF	TGTGCCAGCAGTTACCGGGGACAGGGGGCGGGAGATACGCAGTATTTT
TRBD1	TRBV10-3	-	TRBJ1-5	CAITSGGRGNQPQHF	TGTGCCATCACCTCAGGGGGCAGGGGCAATCAGCCCCAGCATTTT
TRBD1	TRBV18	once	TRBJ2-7	CASSLGQADEQYF	TGTGCCAGCTCACTGGGACAGGCGGACGAGCAGTACTTC
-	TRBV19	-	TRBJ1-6	CASIPSGAEGGPLHF	TGTGCCAGTATCCCGAGCGGGGCCGAAGGTGGACCCCTCCACTTT
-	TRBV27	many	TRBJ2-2	CASTRQLQPNTGELFF	TGTGCCAGCACTCGACAGCTACAACCGAACACCGGGGAGCTGTTTTTT
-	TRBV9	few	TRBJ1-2	CASSVEGEIGYTF	TGTGCCAGCAGCGTAGAAGGGGAGATTGGCTACACCTTC
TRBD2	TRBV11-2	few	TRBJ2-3	CASSSSGRIDTQYF	TGTGCCAGCAGCTCTAGCGGGAGGATAGATACGCAGTATTTT
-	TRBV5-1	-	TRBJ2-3	CASSLELNTQYF	TGCGCCAGCAGCTTGGAGTTAAATACGCAGTATTTT